The 17 T cell receptor beta chains reported below all come from one sample, sequenced in a study of control samples from healthy donors and cancer patients. Clones were read by immunoSEQ multiplex PCR, and TCRdb kept only the in-frame ones, dropping some. The data contain 15,000 to 20,000 clones, about 86% of them seen just once; the ten biggest clones take up 11%. The sample was PBMCs. The source is a woman between 65 and 79 years old with colorectal cancer.

The chain couples TRBV9 to TRBJ1-5, with D uncertain. CDR3 length equals 15 residues. Between the trimmed V and J ends, which lost 0 bases and 0 bases, there was a span of 7 bases. Germline V lookup: CDR1 SGDLS, CDR2 YYNGEE. In nucleotides, the CDR3 is TGTGCCAGCAGCGTAGACCAGAATAGCAATCAGCCCCAGCATTTT. It specifies CASSVDQNSNQPQHF.

This clone showed up just a few times. This chain uses TRBV10-3 with TRBJ1-2; TRBD1 is a possible D gene (6 bases). This CDR3 spans 12 amino acids. V was clipped by 6 bases and J by 8 bases, with 13 bases between them. CDR1 and CDR2 from the germline V gene are ENHRY and SYGVKD. CDR3 loop: CAIRDSYKGYTF. DNA for the CDR3: TGTGCCATCAGGGACAGCTACAAGGGCTACACCTTC.

The genes are TRBV5-8 and TRBJ1-3, with a weak D call TRBD1 (5 bases). Trimming cost V 0 bases and J 2 bases, with 9 bases left between them. The CDR3 sequence is 15 residues long. Germline V gene sequence: CDR1 SGHTS, CDR2 YDEGEE. The CDR3 loop is CASSLAGLTGNTIYF. The CDR3 DNA reads as TGTGCCAGCAGCTTGGCGGGGCTAACTGGAAACACCATATATTTT.

This chain links TRBV24-1 with TRBJ1-1, with 7 bases identical to TRBD1. Germline CDR1 KGHDR, CDR2 SFDVKD. Trimming cost V 4 bases and J 5 bases; bases outside gene matches: 6. This CDR3 has 14 residues. The CDR3 bases are TGTGCCACCAGTGACCCCAGGGGGGGGACTGAAGCTTTCTTT. Translation: CATSDPRGGTEAFF.

The chain joins TRBV7-2 to TRBJ2-7; D gene uncertain. The CDR3 covers 11 residues. CDR1 and CDR2 (germline): SGHTA, FQGNSA. Trimming removed 2 bases from V and 2 bases from J, with 1 base in between. The CDR3 region is CASSLTYEQYF. Written as DNA, the CDR3 is TGTGCCAGCAGCTTAACCTACGAGCAGTACTTC.

The V call is TRBV11-3, the J call TRBJ2-7; 7 bases fit TRBD1. The CDR3 has 12 residues. The germline V gene encodes CDR1 SGHNT and CDR2 YENEEA. J gave up 9 bases and V 0 bases, and 2 bases lay outside the gene matches. Written as DNA, the CDR3 is TGTGCCAGCAGCTTAGACCAGGGGGTGCAGTACTTC. This gives the protein CASSLDQGVQYF.

The rearrangement links TRBV30 to TRBJ1-3; maybe TRBD1 (6 bases). The CDR3 loop spans 13 amino acids. V was clipped by 8 bases and J by 0 bases, with 11 bases between them. Germline values: CDR1 GTSNPN, CDR2 SVGIG (reference sequence). CDR3 region: CALDRSSGNTIYF. In DNA form, the CDR3 reads TGTGCCCTCGACAGGAGCTCTGGAAACACCATATATTTT.

This sequence joins TRBV4-1 and TRBJ2-3, with 8 bases fitting TRBD2. With 6 bases clipped from V and 6 bases from J, the junction kept 14 bases outside the gene matches. The CDR3 covers 16 residues. Germline CDR1 and CDR2: MGHRA and YSYEKL. This chain's CDR3 is CASRTPGLAGRDTQYF. The DNA of the CDR3 is TGCGCCAGCAGGACACCGGGGCTAGCGGGCCGGGATACGCAGTATTTT.

The rearrangement uses TRBV2 and TRBJ2-1, with D perhaps TRBD1 or TRBD2 (5 bases each). From germline, CDR1 is SNHLY and CDR2 FYNNEI. Trimming stripped 3 bases from V and 10 bases from J, with 16 bases between. The CDR3 sequence is 14 residues long. DNA for the CDR3: TGTGCCAGCAGTGACGTTCTAAGGGGCGGGGAGCAGTTCTTC. Translating it yields CASSDVLRGGEQFF.

The chain employs TRBV19 and TRBJ1-6; maybe TRBD1 (6 bases). This CDR3 contains 12 residues. Trimming cost V 9 bases and J 9 bases, with 12 bases left between them. Germline V gives CDR1 LNHDA, CDR2 SQIVND (reference sequence). CDR3 residues: CASQLGGSPLHF. The CDR3 nucleotides read TGTGCCAGCCAACTAGGGGGTTCACCCCTCCACTTT.

The V call is TRBV7-9, the J call TRBJ1-1, with D tentatively TRBD1 (5 bases). The CDR3 runs to 14 residues. Trimming removed 1 base from V and 3 bases from J, with 9 bases in between. Germline V gene data show CDR1 as SEHNR and CDR2 as FQNEAQ (reference sequence). CDR3 region: CASSLGDADTEAFF. The CDR3 coding sequence is TGTGCCAGCAGCTTAGGGGACGCGGACACTGAAGCTTTCTTT.

The gene calls are TRBV4-3 and TRBJ1-2; 7 nucleotides align to TRBD1. Germline assignment: CDR1 LGHNA and CDR2 YSLEER. The CDR3 spans 15 residues. J gave up 4 bases and V 0 bases, and 5 bases lay outside the gene matches. The CDR3 DNA reads as TGCGCCAGCAGCCAAGATCTCGACAGGGTCTATGGCTACACCTTC. This codes for CASSQDLDRVYGYTF.

This clone was recorded only once. V usage is TRBV5-5 and J usage is TRBJ2-1; 8 bases map to TRBD2. Per germline, CDR1 SGHKS and CDR2 YYEKEE (reference sequence). The CDR3 length is 15 residues. V dropped 4 bases and J dropped 3; count of bases not matched to a gene: 6. The CDR3 sequence is CASSPDGGVYNEQFF. CDR3 bases: TGTGCCAGCAGCCCGGACGGGGGGGTCTACAATGAGCAGTTCTTC. Full variable domain (rest looked up from reference TRBV5-5 and TRBJ2-1): DAGVTQSPTHLIKTRGQQVTLRCSPISGHKSVSWYQQVLGQGPQFIFQYYEKEERGRGNFPDRFSARQFPNYSSELNVNALLLGDSALYLCASSPDGGVYNEQFFGPGTRLTVL.

The V call is TRBV7-2, the J call TRBJ2-4; 7 bases are shared with TRBD2. Looked up from germline, CDR1 is SGHTA and CDR2 is FQGNSA. The CDR3 sequence is 16 residues long. The ends lost 1 base at V and 0 bases at J; junction bases unmatched: 3. Written as DNA, the CDR3 is TGTGCCAGCAGCTTAGACGGGAGGTTAGCCAAAAACATTCAGTACTTC. As protein: CASSLDGRLAKNIQYF.

The chain links TRBV11-2 to TRBJ1-6; a weak D match, TRBD1 (6 bases). The CDR3 is 15 residues long. Trimming removed 2 bases from V and 6 bases from J, with 11 bases in between. Germline V gives CDR1 SGHAT, CDR2 FQNNGV. CDR3 region: CASSLLGGRNSPLHF. The CDR3 nucleotides are TGTGCCAGCAGCTTATTGGGGGGGCGTAATTCACCCCTCCACTTT.

V and J are TRBV4-2 and TRBJ1-1, with 9 nucleotides matching TRBD1. The length of the CDR3 is 14 residues. Germline assignment: CDR1 LGHNA and CDR2 YNFKEQ. The trim removed 5 bases at V and 6 bases at J, leaving 7 bases unmatched. CDR3 bases: TGTGCCAGCAGCTATGGGACAGGGTCTTCTGAAGCTTTCTTT. Amino acids: CASSYGTGSSEAFF.

The V call is TRBV19, the J call TRBJ2-2; the D is unclear. The V gene lost 6 bases and the J gene lost 3 bases, with 8 bases spanning the gap. The CDR3 totals 13 residues. CDR1 is LNHDA, CDR2 SQIVND, per germline (reference sequence). The CDR3 region is CASSKMDTGELFF. CDR3 sequence (DNA): TGTGCCAGTAGCAAGATGGACACCGGGGAGCTGTTTTTT. The entire variable domain, with the rest obtained from reference TRBV19 and TRBJ2-2, is as follows: DGGITQSPKYLFRKEGQNVTLSCEQNLNHDAMYWYRQDPGQGLRLIYYSQIVNDFQKGDIAEGYSVSREKKESFPLTVTSAQKNPTAFYLCASSKMDTGELFFGEGSRLTVL.